This is a list of T cell receptor beta chains from one sample in a study of T-cell memory formation after mild COVID-19. TCRdb called the 5' RACE reads again in MiXCR, with one record for every CDR3 protein. This sample has hundreds of thousands of distinct CDR3 sequences, with roughly 15% found just once. The sample taken for sequencing was PBMCs or a T cell subset sorted from them (not recorded which). These receptors were collected from a man aged 18 to 30 who had mild COVID-19 (a few samples of this study predate the infection). Cell type and time point are not known. CDR3s include the opening cysteine and the closing phenylalanine or tryptophan. Fields, in order: CDR3 length, V gene, clone size, J gene, D gene, CDR3 DNA, CDR3 protein. D genes are given only for firm matches. Clone size is stated in some rows and not others, as once, few, many or a class when expanded.

CDR3 length: 15; V gene: TRBV7-2; clone size: NA; J gene: TRBJ2-2; D gene: NA; CDR3 DNA: TGTGCCAGCAGCTCTAGGGGTGGGAACACCGGGGAGCTGTTTTTT; CDR3 protein: CASSSRGGNTGELFF
CDR3 length: 15; V gene: TRBV7-2; clone size: few; J gene: TRBJ2-5; D gene: TRBD2; CDR3 DNA: TGTGCCAGCAGCTTAGTCCGGGGGGGCCAAGAGACCCAGTACTTC; CDR3 protein: CASSLVRGGQETQYF
CDR3 length: 16; V gene: TRBV12-3/TRBV12-4; clone size: few; J gene: TRBJ2-3; D gene: NA; CDR3 DNA: TGTGCCAGCAGTACGGGGGCGGGACACCTCACAGATACGCAGTATTTT; CDR3 protein: CASSTGAGHLTDTQYF
CDR3 length: 14; V gene: TRBV29-1; clone size: few; J gene: TRBJ2-2; D gene: NA; CDR3 DNA: TGCAGCGTTGAAATGGGGTATAATGCCGGGGAGCTGTTTTTT; CDR3 protein: CSVEMGYNAGELFF
CDR3 length: 13; V gene: TRBV28; clone size: NA; J gene: TRBJ2-5; D gene: NA; CDR3 DNA: TGTGCCAGCAGTACCCGGGGGAAAGAGACCCAGTACTTC; CDR3 protein: CASSTRGKETQYF
CDR3 length: 16; V gene: TRBV12-5; clone size: few; J gene: TRBJ2-3; D gene: TRBD2; CDR3 DNA: TGTGCTAGTGGTTTTGAGCGGGGGGACGACACAGATACGCAGTATTTT; CDR3 protein: CASGFERGDDTDTQYF
CDR3 length: 13; V gene: TRBV9; clone size: many; J gene: TRBJ2-5; D gene: NA; CDR3 DNA: TGTGCCAGCAGCGCCCGGACTAAAGAGACCCAGTACTTC; CDR3 protein: CASSARTKETQYF
CDR3 length: 12; V gene: TRBV6-6; clone size: NA; J gene: TRBJ1-1; D gene: TRBD1; CDR3 DNA: TGTGCCAGTACAGGGGGCCTGACTGAAGCTTTCTTT; CDR3 protein: CASTGGLTEAFF
CDR3 length: 14; V gene: TRBV7-3; clone size: many; J gene: TRBJ2-2; D gene: NA; CDR3 DNA: TGTGCCAGCAGCTTCGGACCTAACACCGGGGAGCTGTTTTTT; CDR3 protein: CASSFGPNTGELFF
CDR3 length: 11; V gene: TRBV20-1; clone size: NA; J gene: TRBJ2-1; D gene: NA; CDR3 DNA: TGCAGTGCTGGGGCAGGGCTTGAGCAGTTCTTC; CDR3 protein: CSAGAGLEQFF
CDR3 length: 16; V gene: TRBV5-1; clone size: few; J gene: TRBJ2-7; D gene: NA; CDR3 DNA: TGCGCCAGCAGCTTTGGAGGGTTAATAACAGAGTACGAGCAGTACTTC; CDR3 protein: CASSFGGLITEYEQYF
CDR3 length: 15; V gene: TRBV7-7; clone size: NA; J gene: TRBJ2-3; D gene: TRBD2; CDR3 DNA: TGTGCCAGCAGCTTGGGTAGCGGGGGAGGGGATACGCAGTATTTT; CDR3 protein: CASSLGSGGGDTQYF
CDR3 length: 16; V gene: TRBV4-3; clone size: many; J gene: TRBJ1-6; D gene: NA; CDR3 DNA: TGCGCCAGCAGCCAAGAGGCGAACAGGGACCCTTCACCCCTCCACTTT; CDR3 protein: CASSQEANRDPSPLHF
CDR3 length: 15; V gene: TRBV5-1; clone size: NA; J gene: TRBJ2-3; D gene: NA; CDR3 DNA: TGCGCCAGCAGCGTGGGACACGGTAGCACAGATACGCAGTATTTT; CDR3 protein: CASSVGHGSTDTQYF
CDR3 length: 16; V gene: TRBV4-1; clone size: NA; J gene: TRBJ2-7; D gene: TRBD1; CDR3 DNA: TGCGCCAGCAGCCAACCTCCCGGGACAGGGGGCTACGAGCAGTACTTC; CDR3 protein: CASSQPPGTGGYEQYF